This is a list of T cell receptor beta chains from one sample in a study of T cell responses to AZD1222 COVID-19 vaccine. Assay: immunoSEQ multiplex PCR; the TCRdb copy retains only in-frame clones and omits some. Of 110,000 or so clones detected, 70% to 90% appear once; the ten largest clones hold 4.4%. Sequenced material: peripheral blood, taken 28 days after the second AZD1222 dose. The receptors here all came from an adult who received the AZD1222 COVID-19 vaccine. CDR3s include the opening cysteine and the closing phenylalanine or tryptophan. Fields, in order: D gene, J gene, V gene, clone size, CDR3 DNA, CDR3 protein. A D gene is named only where the DNA matches it firmly. Some rows mark clone size as missing; the rest say once, few, many or name a class of expanded clone.

-,TRBJ1-5,TRBV18,-,TGTGCCAGCTCACCCGCGGATAATCAGCCCCAGCATTTT,CASSPADNQPQHF
-,TRBJ1-1,TRBV7-9,-,TGTGCCAGCCGGGAGGACCAGGGTCGCCTCGAAGCTTTCTTT,CASREDQGRLEAFF
-,TRBJ2-1,TRBV5-4,-,TGTGCCAGCAGTCACGATCGGGGGCTTGATTACAATGAGCAGTTCTTC,CASSHDRGLDYNEQFF
-,TRBJ2-5,TRBV29-1,once,TGCAGCGGGGGGCAGACGTACCAAGAGACCCAGTACTTC,CSGGQTYQETQYF
TRBD1,TRBJ1-1,TRBV3-1/TRBV3-2,-,TGTGCCAGCAGCTATAACAGGGGTAACACTGAAGCTTTCTTT,CASSYNRGNTEAFF
-,TRBJ1-1,TRBV19,-,TGTGCCAGTAGTATAAATAGGGGCACTGAAGCTTTCTTT,CASSINRGTEAFF
TRBD2,TRBJ2-1,TRBV27,-,TGTGCCAGCAGTGTCATAGAAACTAGCGGAGTCTACAATGAGCAGTTCTTC,CASSVIETSGVYNEQFF
TRBD1,TRBJ1-5,TRBV20-1,once,TGCAGTGCGAAAGGAGGGACAGTGAGGCATTTT,CSAKGGTVRHF
-,TRBJ2-7,TRBV5-4,-,TGTGCCAGCTCATCTACCCTCCCCTACGAGCAGTACTTC,CASSSTLPYEQYF
-,TRBJ1-1,TRBV18,-,TGTGCCAGCTGCAGGGCGAACACTGAAGCTTTCTTT,CASCRANTEAFF
TRBD2,TRBJ2-5,TRBV28,-,TGTGCCAGCATCCCCGAGGGGCTAGCGGGAATGAGGCTTGAGACCCAGTACTTC,CASIPEGLAGMRLETQYF
TRBD1,TRBJ2-5,TRBV6-5,-,TGTGCCAGCAGTTACCCGGGACAGGGGCGGGAGACCCAGTACTTC,CASSYPGQGRETQYF
-,TRBJ1-1,TRBV29-1,-,TGCAGCGTTGTCCCCAGGGACACTGAAGCTTTCTTT,CSVVPRDTEAFF
-,TRBJ1-3,TRBV14,-,TGTGCCAGCAGCCAAGGCAGGTACTCTGGAAACACCATATATTTT,CASSQGRYSGNTIYF
-,TRBJ2-7,TRBV10-3,-,TGTGCCATCAGCCCGCACCCAGACCAGTTCGAGCAGTACTTC,CAISPHPDQFEQYF
-,TRBJ2-2,TRBV6-5,-,TGTGCCAGCAGACGGTCAGGGGAGGCCGGGGAGCTGTTTTTT,CASRRSGEAGELFF
-,TRBJ1-2,TRBV7-9,-,TGTGCCAGCAGCTTAGTGGGGGCTTCGTGGGGCTACACCTTC,CASSLVGASWGYTF
TRBD1,TRBJ2-1,TRBV6-1,-,TGTGCCAGCAGGGAAGGGACAGGGGGAGGCAATGAGCAGTTCTTC,CASREGTGGGNEQFF
TRBD1,TRBJ2-1,TRBV29-1,-,TGCAGCGTTGAAGATAGGGACAGGATTGGCCGGTCCCAGTTCTTC,CSVEDRDRIGRSQFF
-,TRBJ1-2,TRBV30,-,TGTGCCTGGAGTACCCAGGGAGCACTTAACTATGGCTACACCTTC,CAWSTQGALNYGYTF
TRBD2,TRBJ2-3,TRBV7-9,-,TGTGCCAGCAGCCGTGGACTAGCGGGGTCGACCGTCACAGATACGCAGTATTTT,CASSRGLAGSTVTDTQYF
-,TRBJ1-3,TRBV6-1,few,TGTGCCAGCAGTGAAGCGAGACAGGGAAACACCATATATTTT,CASSEARQGNTIYF
TRBD1,TRBJ1-2,TRBV28,-,TGTGCCACCAACCGACCACCCGGGACAGGGGCCCATGGCTACACCTTC,CATNRPPGTGAHGYTF
TRBD2,TRBJ2-1,TRBV6-5,-,TGTGCCAGCAGCCCACTAGCGGGTGACTACAATGAGCAGTTCTTC,CASSPLAGDYNEQFF
-,TRBJ1-2,TRBV6-5,-,TGTGCCAGCTCTCTCGATGGGTTGGGCGGCTACACCTTC,CASSLDGLGGYTF
-,TRBJ2-1,TRBV9,-,TGTGCCAGCAGCGGGAGCAGGCCGTTCTTC,CASSGSRPFF
-,TRBJ1-2,TRBV27,-,TGTGCCAGCAGCTCAGGACTCAACTATGGCTACACCTTC,CASSSGLNYGYTF
TRBD2,TRBJ2-1,TRBV7-8,-,TGTGCCAGCAGCCCTTCCGGGGGGGAGGCGAGCTCCTACAATGAGCAGTTCTTC,CASSPSGGEASSYNEQFF
-,TRBJ1-2,TRBV3-1/TRBV3-2,-,TGTGCCAGCAGCCAAGACGGAGAGTATAACTATGGCTACACCTTC,CASSQDGEYNYGYTF
TRBD2,TRBJ2-3,TRBV7-8,-,TGTGCCAGCAGCTTACTAGCGGGGGGGCTCGTCCTAAACACAGATACGCAGTATTTT,CASSLLAGGLVLNTDTQYF
TRBD1,TRBJ1-2,TRBV19,-,TGTGCCAGTAGTATAGACCACAGGGGCCGGTTGGGCTACACCTTC,CASSIDHRGRLGYTF
-,TRBJ2-7,TRBV5-1,-,TGCGCCAGCAGCCCTCAAGGTCGGGTGAACGAGCAGTACTTC,CASSPQGRVNEQYF
-,TRBJ1-2,TRBV6-5,-,TGTGCCAGCAGTTACTCGTTCATAGGGGAAGGCTACACCTTC,CASSYSFIGEGYTF
TRBD1,TRBJ2-5,TRBV7-9,-,TGTGCCAGCAGCTCCACTACAGGGGGAGAGACCCAGTACTTC,CASSSTTGGETQYF
-,TRBJ1-2,TRBV30,-,TGTGCCTGGAGTGTTAACCGAAACTATGGCTACACCTTC,CAWSVNRNYGYTF
TRBD1,TRBJ1-2,TRBV18,-,TGTGCCAGCTCATCAGGAATAACAGGGGTGTGGTTGCACACCTTC,CASSSGITGVWLHTF
TRBD1,TRBJ1-3,TRBV5-6,-,TGTGCCAGTTGGAGTACCGGGACAGACAACACCATATATTTT,CASWSTGTDNTIYF
TRBD1,TRBJ1-2,TRBV7-2,-,TGTGCCAGCAGCTCTTACGGACAGGGCGATGGCTACACCTTC,CASSSYGQGDGYTF
-,TRBJ2-7,TRBV11-2,-,TGTGCCAGCAGCTTAGGGTACAGCTCCTACGAGCAGTACTTC,CASSLGYSSYEQYF
-,TRBJ2-7,TRBV7-2,-,TGTGCCAGCAGCTTATGGCGGGGCCCCTCCTACGAGCAGTACTTC,CASSLWRGPSYEQYF
TRBD1,TRBJ1-1,TRBV29-1,-,TGCAGCGTTGAAGGTGGACAGGAGATGAACACTGAAGCTTTCTTT,CSVEGGQEMNTEAFF
-,TRBJ2-6,TRBV4-3,once,TGCGCCAGCAGCCAAGATCTTGGGTCTGGGGCCAACGTCCTGACTTTC,CASSQDLGSGANVLTF
-,TRBJ2-5,TRBV18,once,TGTGCCAGCTCACCATTGGGGGGTCAAGAGACCCAGTACTTC,CASSPLGGQETQYF
-,TRBJ2-3,TRBV6-5,-,TGTGCCAGCAGGGGACCTTTTTTCACGGATACGCAGTATTTT,CASRGPFFTDTQYF
-,TRBJ2-3,TRBV3-1/TRBV3-2,-,TGTGCCAGCAGCCACATTCGCACAGATACGCAGTATTTT,CASSHIRTDTQYF
-,TRBJ1-3,TRBV5-1,-,TGCGCCAGCAGCTGGGGGGTGATGGTTTACGGAAACACCATATATTTT,CASSWGVMVYGNTIYF
-,TRBJ2-3,TRBV4-3,-,TGCGCCAGCAGCCAAGGTTGGGATACGCAGTATTTT,CASSQGWDTQYF
TRBD1,TRBJ1-1,TRBV6-2/TRBV6-3,-,TGTGCCAGCAGTCCGGACAGGAGAGGGGAAACTGAAGCTTTCTTT,CASSPDRRGETEAFF
-,TRBJ2-3,TRBV3-1/TRBV3-2,-,TGTGCCAGTAGCCCGGTAGGCACAGATACGCAGTATTTT,CASSPVGTDTQYF
-,TRBJ1-2,TRBV10-2,-,TGCGCCAGCAGTGAGGCCTCCGGCTATGGCTACACCTTC,CASSEASGYGYTF
TRBD2,TRBJ2-1,TRBV13,-,TGTGCCAGCAGCAGGAAGCGGGGCTCCTACAATGAGCAGTTCTTC,CASSRKRGSYNEQFF
-,TRBJ2-2,TRBV6-1,-,TGTGCCAGCAGTGAGGGGGTGGTCGGGGAGCTGTTTTTT,CASSEGVVGELFF
-,TRBJ1-2,TRBV5-4,-,TGTGCCAGCAGCTTGGCCGGGACCCCTGGTGGCTACACCTTC,CASSLAGTPGGYTF
TRBD2,TRBJ2-1,TRBV6-1,-,TGTGCCAGCAGTGAAGGGACTAGCGGACACAATGAGCAGTTCTTC,CASSEGTSGHNEQFF
TRBD1,TRBJ2-5,TRBV11-3,-,TGTGCCAGCAGTCGCGCCAGGGGGGAGACCCAGTACTTC,CASSRARGETQYF
-,TRBJ2-7,TRBV2,-,TGTGCCAGCAGTTTTAGAGCACAGGGTTACGAGCAGTACTTC,CASSFRAQGYEQYF
-,TRBJ2-3,TRBV7-3,-,TGTGCCAGCAGCTTAACGGGGGGATCCACAGATACGCAGTATTTT,CASSLTGGSTDTQYF
-,TRBJ1-5,TRBV19,-,TGTGCCACGACTTTATGGGGGGGGAATCAGCCCCAGCATTTT,CATTLWGGNQPQHF
TRBD1,TRBJ1-2,TRBV4-3,few,TGCGCCAGCAGTCCAGGGGGCTCGTATGGCTACACCTTC,CASSPGGSYGYTF